This passage covers 29 T cell receptor beta chains from one sample sequenced in a study of somatic mutations in cytotoxic T cells in rheumatoid arthritis. Generated by immunoSEQ multiplex PCR, the TCRdb table keeps only in-frame clones and is missing some. The profile shows about 21,000 clones, over 75% of them singletons. The specimen sequenced was CD8+ T cells sorted from blood. The receptors shown here come from a man aged 18 to 30 with rheumatoid arthritis.

The rearrangement uses TRBV19 and TRBJ1-3; 9 nucleotides align to TRBD1. This CDR3 region has 17 residues. Trimming at V came to 7 bases and at J to 2 bases, leaving 12 bases not matched to a gene. Germline V CDR1 and CDR2: LNHDA, SQIVND (reference sequence). CDR3 region: CASKGESGQGTGNTIYF. CDR3 nucleotide sequence: TGTGCCAGTAAGGGGGAATCGGGACAGGGTACTGGAAACACCATATATTTT. Full variable domain (missing parts from reference TRBV19 and TRBJ1-3): DGGITQSPKYLFRKEGQNVTLSCEQNLNHDAMYWYRQDPGQGLRLIYYSQIVNDFQKGDIAEGYSVSREKKESFPLTVTSAQKNPTAFYLCASKGESGQGTGNTIYFGEGSWLTVV.

This rearrangement joins TRBV6-4 to TRBJ1-1, with D tentatively TRBD1 (6 bases). Germline V lookup: CDR1 MRHNA, CDR2 SNTAGT. This CDR3 comprises 13 residues. V was pared by 3 bases and J by 1 base, with 6 bases between. In DNA, the CDR3 is TGTGCCAGCAGTGAGGGGGCGAACACTGAAGCTTTCTTT. Amino acids: CASSEGANTEAFF.

This rearrangement joins TRBV25-1 to TRBJ1-2; D might be TRBD1 (5 bases). The CDR3 is made up of 12 amino acids. Germline V gives CDR1 MGHDK, CDR2 SYGVNS. Trimming took 2 bases from V and 8 from J, leaving 9 bases between them. The DNA for the CDR3 is TGTGCCAGCAGTGAACAGGGAACCGGCTACACCTTC. It yields the protein CASSEQGTGYTF.

The rearrangement links TRBV13 to TRBJ2-5; D perhaps matches TRBD1 (5 bases). The CDR3 contains 13 residues. V was cut by 6 bases and J by 2 bases, with 10 bases left in between. Germline-derived CDR1 and CDR2 are PRHDT and FYEKMQ (reference sequence). CDR3 protein: CASSSRQQETQYF. The CDR3 nucleotides read TGTGCCAGCAGTTCTCGACAGCAAGAGACCCAGTACTTC.

The chain is built from TRBV28 and TRBJ1-6; D call uncertain. Germline loops: CDR1 MDHEN, CDR2 SYDVKM. The germline V and J ends were trimmed by 2 bases and 1 base, with 3 bases remaining between them. The CDR3 consists of 14 residues. The CDR3 bases are TGTGCCAGCAGTTTAGGGTCCTATAATTCACCCCTCCACTTT. This translates into CASSLGSYNSPLHF.

The V gene is TRBV18, the J gene TRBJ1-5, with D perhaps matching TRBD1 (5 bases). The V and J ends lost 3 bases and 2 bases respectively, with 14 bases between them. The germline V gene has CDR1 KGHSH and CDR2 LQKENI. This CDR3 spans 16 amino acids. CDR3 DNA: TGTGCCAGCTCACCTTTTCCTTCCAGGGGCAATCAGCCCCAGCATTTT. It codes for CASSPFPSRGNQPQHF.

This clone was recorded once. This chain joins TRBV10-3 and TRBJ2-7, with TRBD2 matching over 11 bases. CDR1 is ENHRY, CDR2 SYGVKD, per germline. CDR3 length equals 15 residues. The J segment lost 3 bases and the V segment lost 7 bases, leaving 8 bases of the junction unmatched. The CDR3, as DNA: TGTGCCATCAATGATAGCGGGGGGGCTCACTACGAGCAGTACTTC. Protein sequence: CAINDSGGAHYEQYF.

The rearrangement joins TRBV4-3 to TRBJ2-2, with 11 bases lining up with TRBD2. Germline V lookup: CDR1 LGHNA, CDR2 YSLEER. This CDR3 spans 16 amino acids. Losses at the gene ends were 4 bases for V and 6 bases for J; bases not matched to a gene: 7. CDR3 bases: TGCGCCAGCAGCCCCTATAGCGGGGGGGCAGCCGGGGAGCTGTTTTTT. Translating gives CASSPYSGGAAGELFF.

The V gene is TRBV9, the J gene TRBJ1-3; a possible D gene is TRBD1 (5 bases). CDR1 is SGDLS and CDR2 is YYNGEE in the germline V gene. V gave up 3 bases and J gave up 3 bases, with 10 bases separating them. The CDR3 consists of 14 residues. The DNA for the CDR3 is TGTGCCAGCAGCGGGGGACCTTTTGGAAACACCATATATTTT. It encodes CASSGGPFGNTIYF.

This sequence joins TRBV2 and TRBJ1-2; no clear D gene. Germline CDR1 reads SNHLY; CDR2 reads FYNNEI. Trimming took 6 bases from V and 6 from J, leaving 11 bases between them. CDR3 length: 12 residues. The DNA for the CDR3 is TGTGCCAGCAGAGTGGGCGATCATGGCTACACCTTC. It encodes CASRVGDHGYTF.

The J gene is TRBJ1-5, the V gene TRBV19, with 7 bases fitting TRBD1. The length of the CDR3 is 15 residues. Germline V gene sequence: CDR1 LNHDA, CDR2 SQIVND (reference sequence). V shed 2 bases and J 3 bases; nucleotides not matched to a gene: 4. CDR3 bases: TGTGCCAGTAGTATAAGGGACAGCCCCAATCAGCCCCAGCATTTT. It translates to CASSIRDSPNQPQHF.

The rearrangement joins TRBV4-1 to TRBJ1-6; no clear D gene. Germline values: CDR1 MGHRA, CDR2 YSYEKL. Trimming shortened V by 4 bases and J by 6 bases, and 10 bases separated the two germline ends. This CDR3 has 14 residues. CDR3 nucleotides: TGCGCCAGCAGCCTCGGAACTATTAATTCACCCCTCCACTTT. Amino acid sequence: CASSLGTINSPLHF.

The chain uses TRBV7-8 and TRBJ1-2, with TRBD1 matching over 11 bases. CDR3 length equals 18 residues. Per the germline V gene, CDR1 is SGHVS and CDR2 is FQNEAQ. After removal of 3 bases from V and 5 bases from J, the junction contained 14 bases not matched to a gene. The CDR3 nucleotides are TGTGCCAGCAGCTTCTCCCGCGGACAGGGGGCGGTATGGTATGGCTACACCTTC. Residues: CASSFSRGQGAVWYGYTF.

This clone was detected only a few times. The rearrangement links TRBV9 to TRBJ1-1; D uncertain. Germline values: CDR1 SGDLS, CDR2 YYNGEE. V lost 4 bases, J lost 4 bases, and 11 bases lay in between. The CDR3 extends over 13 amino acids. Written as DNA, the CDR3 is TGTGCCAGCAGCCTTCTTGGAGGCACTGAAGCTTTCTTT. Its protein is CASSLLGGTEAFF.

The chain uses TRBV7-6 and TRBJ2-5; D ambiguous. V was shortened by 0 bases and J by 5 bases, with 16 bases between the two germline ends. The germline V gene has CDR1 SGHVS and CDR2 FNYEAQ. This CDR3 has 16 residues. The CDR3 is CASSLASRVGWETQYF. The CDR3 DNA reads as TGTGCCAGCAGCTTAGCTTCAAGGGTGGGATGGGAGACCCAGTACTTC.

This clone was detected a few times. The rearrangement joins TRBV6-1 to TRBJ1-2; 8 bases agree with TRBD1. CDR3 size: 12 residues. Germline V gene data show CDR1 as MNHNS and CDR2 as SASEGT. The trim removed 4 bases at V and 8 bases at J, leaving 3 bases unmatched. The CDR3 is CASSGRGRGYTF. The CDR3 coding sequence is TGTGCCAGCAGTGGCAGGGGGCGAGGCTACACCTTC.

DNA for the CDR3: TGTGCCAGCAGTGAACGGGCCTCCTCCTACAATGAGCAGTTCTTC. It encodes CASSERASSYNEQFF. The J gene is TRBJ2-1, the V gene TRBV2; D not resolved. The CDR3 contains 15 residues. The germline V and J ends were trimmed by 2 bases and 0 bases, with 8 bases remaining between them. Germline values: CDR1 SNHLY, CDR2 FYNNEI.

This CDR3 reads CASSLYILLQDGVNTGELFF. The CDR3 bases are TGTGCCAGCAGTCTATACATCCTATTACAGGATGGGGTGAACACCGGGGAGCTGTTTTTT. This chain uses TRBV28 with TRBJ2-2; tentatively, D is TRBD1 (5 bases). V gave up 5 bases and J gave up 1 base, with 26 bases separating them. Germline CDR1 reads MDHEN; CDR2 reads SYDVKM. The CDR3 extends over 20 amino acids.

The chain employs TRBV10-1 and TRBJ2-1; D is undetermined. CDR1 and CDR2 from the germline V gene are WNHNN and SYGVQD (reference sequence). The CDR3 loop spans 17 amino acids. Trimming stripped 3 bases from V and 4 bases from J, with 19 bases between. The CDR3 sequence is CASSEDTPPEIYNEQFF. The CDR3 DNA follows: TGCGCCAGCAGTGAAGACACCCCTCCCGAGATATACAATGAGCAGTTCTTC.

The genes are TRBV7-9 and TRBJ2-1; D uncertain. The CDR3 totals 17 residues. V lost 4 bases to trimming and J lost 7 bases, with 23 bases between them. Germline lookup yields CDR1 SEHNR and CDR2 FQNEAQ (reference sequence). CDR3 DNA: TGTGCCAGCAGCTCGTCGGTTGTCGGTGTGACACGAAATGAGCAGTTCTTC. As protein: CASSSSVVGVTRNEQFF. Full variable domain (missing parts from reference TRBV7-9 and TRBJ2-1): DTGVSQNPRHKITKRGQNVTFRCDPISEHNRLYWYRQTLGQGPEFLTYFQNEAQLEKSRLLSDRFSAERPKGSFSTLEIQRTEQGDSAMYLCASSSSVVGVTRNEQFFGPGTRLTVL.

V is TRBV6-4 and J is TRBJ2-6; a possible D gene is TRBD1 (5 bases). CDR1 is MRHNA and CDR2 is SNTAGT in the germline V gene. This CDR3 region has 16 residues. V lost 4 bases and J lost 0, with 10 bases in between. The CDR3 sequence is CASSVDSSSGANVLTF. As DNA, the CDR3 is TGTGCCAGCAGTGTCGACAGCAGCTCTGGGGCCAACGTCCTGACTTTC.

To note about this clone: This sample includes further DNA sequences coding for the same CDR3. The gene calls are TRBV7-2 and TRBJ1-1, with D perhaps TRBD1 (5 bases). Trimming removed 5 bases at V and 7 bases at J, with 17 bases between. Germline-derived CDR1 and CDR2 are SGHTA and FQGNSA. CDR3 size: 14 residues. The CDR3 loop is CASSLGPRGSEAFF. The CDR3 DNA sequence: TGTGCCAGCAGCCTGGGCCCCCGGGGGAGTGAAGCTTTCTTT.

There are a few counts of this clone. V is TRBV27 and J is TRBJ1-1; D not resolved. The CDR3 contains 14 residues. Looked up from germline, CDR1 is MNHEY and CDR2 is SMNVEV (reference sequence). The V gene lost 3 bases and the J gene lost 2 bases, with 10 bases spanning the gap. CDR3 residues: CASSFYGTNTEAFF. CDR3 in DNA: TGTGCCAGCAGTTTCTACGGCACTAACACTGAAGCTTTCTTT.

The chain uses TRBV19 and TRBJ1-2; D perhaps matches TRBD1 (6 bases). Trimming took 6 bases from V and 5 from J, leaving 19 bases between them. Germline values: CDR1 LNHDA, CDR2 SQIVND (reference sequence). The CDR3 consists of 15 residues. The CDR3 DNA is TGTGCCAGTAGGAACCCGATTGAGGGGGTTTATGGCTACACCTTC. It yields the protein CASRNPIEGVYGYTF.

The V and J genes are TRBV7-9 and TRBJ1-4, with D uncertain. V lost 1 base to trimming and J lost 6 bases, with 6 bases between them. Germline V gene lookup returns CDR1 SEHNR and CDR2 FQNEAQ (reference sequence). This CDR3 spans 13 amino acids. This CDR3 reads CASSLEGYEKLFF. In DNA form, the CDR3 reads TGTGCCAGCAGCTTAGAGGGTTATGAAAAACTGTTTTTT.

The CDR3 DNA reads as TGTGCCAGTACCACCACGGGTATCGGCGCGGGACAGGGGGTTACTAACTATGGCTACACCTTC. Translated, it gives CASTTTGIGAGQGVTNYGYTF. The chain links TRBV19 to TRBJ1-2, with 11 positions matching TRBD1. The germline gives CDR1 LNHDA, CDR2 SQIVND (reference sequence). V lost 7 bases, J lost 0 bases, and 22 bases stayed unmatched. This CDR3 comprises 21 residues. Full variable domain (missing parts from reference TRBV19 and TRBJ1-2): DGGITQSPKYLFRKEGQNVTLSCEQNLNHDAMYWYRQDPGQGLRLIYYSQIVNDFQKGDIAEGYSVSREKKESFPLTVTSAQKNPTAFYLCASTTTGIGAGQGVTNYGYTFGSGTRLTVV.

V gene TRBV27 combines with J gene TRBJ2-3; no definite D call. CDR1 is MNHEY and CDR2 is SMNVEV in the germline V gene (reference sequence). Deletions cut 1 base from V and 0 bases from J, with 11 bases between. The CDR3 length is 16 residues. CDR3 nucleotide sequence: TGTGCCAGCAGTTTATACCCGATGACAAGCACAGATACGCAGTATTTT. Its translation is CASSLYPMTSTDTQYF.

The chain couples TRBV11-3 to TRBJ1-2; D is uncertain. Trimming stripped 1 base from V and 7 bases from J, with 10 bases between. CDR3 length: 13 residues. Germline CDR1 SGHNT, CDR2 YENEEA. This CDR3 reads CASSLGGGGGYTF. The CDR3 DNA follows: TGTGCCAGCAGCTTAGGGGGAGGCGGTGGCTACACCTTC.

V is TRBV9 and J is TRBJ2-1; a weak D match, TRBD2 (6 bases). V was clipped by 0 bases and J by 9 bases, with 10 bases between them. This CDR3 comprises 13 residues. Germline V gene lookup returns CDR1 SGDLS and CDR2 YYNGEE. CDR3 protein: CASSVAEGIEQFF. The CDR3 DNA reads TGTGCCAGCAGCGTAGCGGAGGGTATTGAGCAGTTCTTC.